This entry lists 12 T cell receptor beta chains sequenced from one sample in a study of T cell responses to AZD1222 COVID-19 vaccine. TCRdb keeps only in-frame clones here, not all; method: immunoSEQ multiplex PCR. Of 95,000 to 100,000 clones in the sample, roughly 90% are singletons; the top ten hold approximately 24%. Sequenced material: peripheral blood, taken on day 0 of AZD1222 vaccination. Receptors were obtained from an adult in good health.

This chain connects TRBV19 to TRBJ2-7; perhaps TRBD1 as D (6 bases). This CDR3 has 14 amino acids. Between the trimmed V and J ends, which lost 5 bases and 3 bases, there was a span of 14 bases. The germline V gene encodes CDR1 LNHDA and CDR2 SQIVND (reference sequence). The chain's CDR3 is CASSPAGVDYEQYF. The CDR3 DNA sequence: TGTGCCAGTAGTCCGGCAGGGGTGGACTACGAGCAGTACTTC.

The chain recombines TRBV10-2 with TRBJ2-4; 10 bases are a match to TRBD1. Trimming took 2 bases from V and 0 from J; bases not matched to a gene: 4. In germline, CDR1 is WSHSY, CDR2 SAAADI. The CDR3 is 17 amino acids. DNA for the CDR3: TGCGCCAGCAGTGAGGTCGGGACAGGGGTAGCCAAAAACATTCAGTACTTC. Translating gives CASSEVGTGVAKNIQYF.

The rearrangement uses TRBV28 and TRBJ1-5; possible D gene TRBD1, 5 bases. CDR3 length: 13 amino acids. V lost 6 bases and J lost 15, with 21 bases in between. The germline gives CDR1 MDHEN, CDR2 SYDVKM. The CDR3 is CASSPGTHLTRHF. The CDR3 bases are TGTGCCAGCAGCCCGGGGACCCACCTTACGCGGCATTTT.

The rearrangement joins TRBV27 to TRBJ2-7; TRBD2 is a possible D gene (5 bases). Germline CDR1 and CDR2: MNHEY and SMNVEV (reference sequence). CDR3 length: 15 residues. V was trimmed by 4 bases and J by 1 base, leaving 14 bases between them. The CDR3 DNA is TGTGCCAGCAGTTCGCGTACTAGGCCGTCCTACGAGCAGTACTTC. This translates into CASSSRTRPSYEQYF.

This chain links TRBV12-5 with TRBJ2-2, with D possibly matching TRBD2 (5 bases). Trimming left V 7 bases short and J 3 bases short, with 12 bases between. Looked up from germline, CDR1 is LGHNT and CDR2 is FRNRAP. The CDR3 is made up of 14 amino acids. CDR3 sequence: CASATTGYTGELFF. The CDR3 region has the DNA TGTGCTAGTGCCACCACGGGGTACACCGGGGAGCTGTTTTTT.

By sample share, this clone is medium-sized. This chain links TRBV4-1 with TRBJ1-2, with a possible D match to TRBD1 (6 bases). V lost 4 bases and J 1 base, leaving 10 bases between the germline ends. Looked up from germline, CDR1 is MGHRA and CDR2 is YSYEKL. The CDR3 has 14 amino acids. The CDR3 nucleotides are TGCGCCAGCAGCCTTTCAGGGGATAACTATGGCTACACCTTC. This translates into CASSLSGDNYGYTF.

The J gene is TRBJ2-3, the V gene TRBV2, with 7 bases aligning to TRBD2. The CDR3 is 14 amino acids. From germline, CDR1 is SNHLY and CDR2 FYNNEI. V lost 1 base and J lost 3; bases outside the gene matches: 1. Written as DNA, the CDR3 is TGTGCCAGCAGTGAAGTGGGGGGGACAGATACGCAGTATTTT. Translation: CASSEVGGTDTQYF.

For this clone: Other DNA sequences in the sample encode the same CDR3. CDR3 nucleotides: TGCGCCAGCAGCCCCCGACAGGGGGTGAACACTGAAGCTTTCTTT. Translated, it gives CASSPRQGVNTEAFF. The gene calls are TRBV4-1 and TRBJ1-1, with TRBD1 matching over 9 bases. V trimming: 4 bases; J trimming: 0 bases; junction bases outside the gene matches: 3. The CDR3 spans 15 residues. Germline V lookup: CDR1 MGHRA, CDR2 YSYEKL.

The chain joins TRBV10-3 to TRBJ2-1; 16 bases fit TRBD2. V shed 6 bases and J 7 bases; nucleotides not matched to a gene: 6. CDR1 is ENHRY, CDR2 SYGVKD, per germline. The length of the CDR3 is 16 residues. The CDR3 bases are TGTGCCATCAGCGGGGGACTAGCGGGAGGGGTAAATGAGCAGTTCTTC. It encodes CAISGGLAGGVNEQFF.

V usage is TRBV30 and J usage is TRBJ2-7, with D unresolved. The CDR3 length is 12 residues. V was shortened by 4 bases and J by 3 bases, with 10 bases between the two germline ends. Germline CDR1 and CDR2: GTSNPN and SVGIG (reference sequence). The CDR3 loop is CAWTPTGYEQYF. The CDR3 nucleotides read TGTGCCTGGACCCCTACGGGCTACGAGCAGTACTTC.

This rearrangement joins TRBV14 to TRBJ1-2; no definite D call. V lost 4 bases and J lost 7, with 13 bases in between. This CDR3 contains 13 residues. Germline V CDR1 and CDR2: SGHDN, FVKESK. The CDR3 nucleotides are TGTGCCAGCAGCCTAGCCCCCGGCGGTGGCTACACCTTC. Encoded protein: CASSLAPGGGYTF.

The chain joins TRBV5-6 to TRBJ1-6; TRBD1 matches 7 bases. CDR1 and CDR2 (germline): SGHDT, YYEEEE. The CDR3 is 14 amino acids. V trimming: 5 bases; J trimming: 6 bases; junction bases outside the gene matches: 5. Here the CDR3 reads CASRPDRVNSPLHF. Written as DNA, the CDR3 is TGTGCCAGCAGACCCGACAGGGTTAATTCACCCCTCCACTTT. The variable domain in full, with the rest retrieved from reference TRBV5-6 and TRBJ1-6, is DAGVTQSPTHLIKTRGQQVTLRCSPKSGHDTVSWYQQALGQGPQFIFQYYEEEERQRGNFPDRFSGHQFPNYSSELNVNALLLGDSALYLCASRPDRVNSPLHFGNGTRLTVT.